This TCR beta chain derives from a study of T cells after posttransplantation cyclophosphamide. Notes on the study in general: Recipient CMV seropositivity and CMV reactivation strongly tracked TRB clonality. Blood and skin or GI T cell repertoires showed limited TRB overlap. Later post-transplant blood repertoires were often dominated by donor CD8+ memory clones.

Sampled 1 year posttransplant, controls received myeloablative marrow transplants, methotrexate and a calcineurin inhibitor. Clones were read by immunoSEQ multiplex PCR, and TCRdb kept only the in-frame ones, dropping some. The data show 20,000 or so clones, 75% to 90% seen once. As for this clone: No antigen is known for it.

Germline V gives CDR1 SGHNT, CDR2 YYREEE (reference sequence). The CDR3 totals 13 residues. V lost 6 bases to trimming and J lost 5 bases, with 11 bases between them. The TCR sequence derives from a female patient between 30 and 39 years old who received an allogeneic stem cell transplant from an unrelated donor, was CMV-positive, and had acute and chronic GVHD. Some of the T cells might come from the graft donor. The sample consisted of PBMCs, taken roughly 350 days after allogeneic stem cell transplant with calcineurin inhibitor and methotrexate. The rearrangement links TRBV5-4 to TRBJ2-2, with D uncertain. The CDR3 reads CASTKPGTGELFF. CDR3 DNA sequence: TGTGCCAGCACCAAACCCGGGACCGGGGAGCTGTTTTTT.